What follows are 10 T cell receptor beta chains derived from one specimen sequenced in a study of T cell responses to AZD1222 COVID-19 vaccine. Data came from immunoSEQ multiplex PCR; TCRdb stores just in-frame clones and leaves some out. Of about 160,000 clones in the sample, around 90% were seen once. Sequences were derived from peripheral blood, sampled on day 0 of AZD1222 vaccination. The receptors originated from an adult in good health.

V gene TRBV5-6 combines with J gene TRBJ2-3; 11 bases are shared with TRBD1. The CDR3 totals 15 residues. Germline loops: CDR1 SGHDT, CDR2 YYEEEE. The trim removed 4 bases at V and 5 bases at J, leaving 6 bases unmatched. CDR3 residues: CASSVPGTGGDTQYF. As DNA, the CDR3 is TGTGCCAGCAGCGTCCCCGGGACAGGGGGAGATACGCAGTATTTT. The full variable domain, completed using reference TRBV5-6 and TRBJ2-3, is DAGVTQSPTHLIKTRGQQVTLRCSPKSGHDTVSWYQQALGQGPQFIFQYYEEEERQRGNFPDRFSGHQFPNYSSELNVNALLLGDSALYLCASSVPGTGGDTQYFGPGTRLTVL.

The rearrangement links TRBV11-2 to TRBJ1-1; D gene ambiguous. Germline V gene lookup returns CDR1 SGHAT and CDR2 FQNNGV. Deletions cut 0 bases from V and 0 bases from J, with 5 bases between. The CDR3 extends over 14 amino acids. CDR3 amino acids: CASSLDRMNTEAFF. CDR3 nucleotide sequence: TGTGCCAGCAGCTTAGACAGGATGAACACTGAAGCTTTCTTT.

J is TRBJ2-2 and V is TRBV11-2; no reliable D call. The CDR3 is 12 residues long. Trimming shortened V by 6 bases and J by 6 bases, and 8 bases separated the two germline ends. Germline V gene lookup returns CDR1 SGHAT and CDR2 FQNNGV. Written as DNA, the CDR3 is TGTGCCAGCAGACCCTGGGCCGGGGAGCTGTTTTTT. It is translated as CASRPWAGELFF.

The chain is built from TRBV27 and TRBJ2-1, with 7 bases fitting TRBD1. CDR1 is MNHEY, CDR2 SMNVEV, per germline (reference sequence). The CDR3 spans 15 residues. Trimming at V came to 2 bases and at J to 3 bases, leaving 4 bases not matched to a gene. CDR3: CASSLRDRVYNEQFF. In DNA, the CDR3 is TGTGCCAGCAGTTTACGAGACAGGGTCTACAATGAGCAGTTCTTC.

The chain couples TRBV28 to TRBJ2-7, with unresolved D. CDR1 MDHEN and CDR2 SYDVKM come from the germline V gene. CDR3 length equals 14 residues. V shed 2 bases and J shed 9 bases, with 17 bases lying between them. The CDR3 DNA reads TGTGCCAGCAGTTTACGTACCGCCATGGCCGGGCAGTACTTC. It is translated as CASSLRTAMAGQYF.

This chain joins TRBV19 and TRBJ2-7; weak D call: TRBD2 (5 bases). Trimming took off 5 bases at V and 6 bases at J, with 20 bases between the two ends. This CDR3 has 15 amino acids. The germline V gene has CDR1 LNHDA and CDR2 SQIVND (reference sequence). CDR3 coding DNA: TGTGCCAGTAGTCCCGCCCCAGGAGCGGCGCCCGAGCAGTACTTC. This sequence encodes CASSPAPGAAPEQYF.

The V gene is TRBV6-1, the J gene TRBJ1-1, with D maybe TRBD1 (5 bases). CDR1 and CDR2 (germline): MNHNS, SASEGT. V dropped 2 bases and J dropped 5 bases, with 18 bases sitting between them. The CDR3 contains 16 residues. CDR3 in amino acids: CASSESEAGRRTEAFF. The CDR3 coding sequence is TGTGCCAGCAGTGAATCGGAGGCAGGGCGGCGGACTGAAGCTTTCTTT.

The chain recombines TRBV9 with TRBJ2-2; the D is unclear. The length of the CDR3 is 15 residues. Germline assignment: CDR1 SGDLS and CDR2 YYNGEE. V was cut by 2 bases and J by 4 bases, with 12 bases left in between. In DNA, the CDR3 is TGTGCCAGCAGCGTTACCCAGACGAGCACCGGGGAGCTGTTTTTT. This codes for CASSVTQTSTGELFF. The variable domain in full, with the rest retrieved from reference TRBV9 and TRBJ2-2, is DSGVTQTPKHLITATGQRVTLRCSPRSGDLSVYWYQQSLDQGLQFLIQYYNGEERAKGNILERFSAQQFPDLHSELNLSSLELGDSALYFCASSVTQTSTGELFFGEGSRLTVL.

CDR3 sequence (DNA): TGTGCCAGCACCCAATTGGGGCCTTACACTGAAGCTTTCTTT. Its protein is CASTQLGPYTEAFF. The J gene is TRBJ1-1, the V gene TRBV5-6, with D perhaps matching TRBD1 (5 bases). V was cut by 6 bases and J by 3 bases, with 15 bases left in between. Germline V gene data show CDR1 as SGHDT and CDR2 as YYEEEE. This CDR3 is built from 14 residues. Together with reference TRBV5-6 and TRBJ1-1, the CDR3 gives the full variable domain: DAGVTQSPTHLIKTRGQQVTLRCSPKSGHDTVSWYQQALGQGPQFIFQYYEEEERQRGNFPDRFSGHQFPNYSSELNVNALLLGDSALYLCASTQLGPYTEAFFGQGTRLTVV.

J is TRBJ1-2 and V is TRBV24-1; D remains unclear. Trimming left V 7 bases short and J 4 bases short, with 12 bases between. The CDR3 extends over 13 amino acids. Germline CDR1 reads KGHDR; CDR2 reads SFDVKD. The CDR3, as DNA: TGTGCCACCAGCCCTGGACTGTCCTATGGCTACACCTTC. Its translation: CATSPGLSYGYTF.